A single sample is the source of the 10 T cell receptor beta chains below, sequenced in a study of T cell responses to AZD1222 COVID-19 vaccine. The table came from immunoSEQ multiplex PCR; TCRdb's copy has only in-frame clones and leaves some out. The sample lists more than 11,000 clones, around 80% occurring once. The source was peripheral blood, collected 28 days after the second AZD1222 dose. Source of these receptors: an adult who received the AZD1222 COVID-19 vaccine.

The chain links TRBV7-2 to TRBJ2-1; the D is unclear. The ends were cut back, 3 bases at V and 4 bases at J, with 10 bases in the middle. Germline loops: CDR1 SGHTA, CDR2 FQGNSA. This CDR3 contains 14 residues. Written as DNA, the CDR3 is TGTGCCAGCAGCTTTGACACAGCTTACAATGAGCAGTTCTTC. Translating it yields CASSFDTAYNEQFF.

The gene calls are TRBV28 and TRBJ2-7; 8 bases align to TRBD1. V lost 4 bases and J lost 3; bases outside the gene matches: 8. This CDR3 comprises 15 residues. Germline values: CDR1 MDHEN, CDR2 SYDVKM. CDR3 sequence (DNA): TGTGCCAGCAGTTCTCCACGACAGGGGTTCTACGAGCAGTACTTC. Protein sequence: CASSSPRQGFYEQYF.

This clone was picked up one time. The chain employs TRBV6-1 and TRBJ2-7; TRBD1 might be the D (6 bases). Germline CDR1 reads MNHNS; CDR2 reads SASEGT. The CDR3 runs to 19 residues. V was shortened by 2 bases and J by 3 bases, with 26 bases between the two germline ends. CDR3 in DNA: TGTGCCAGCAGTGAAAGTGGCCAGGGGTGGGGGAAATTTTACTACGAGCAGTACTTC. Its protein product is CASSESGQGWGKFYYEQYF.

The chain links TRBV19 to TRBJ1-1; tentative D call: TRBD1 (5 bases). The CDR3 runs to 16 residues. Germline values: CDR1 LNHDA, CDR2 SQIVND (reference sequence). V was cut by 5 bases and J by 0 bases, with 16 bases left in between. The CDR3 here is CASSRLGGLMNTEAFF. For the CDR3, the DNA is TGTGCCAGTAGTCGACTCGGGGGACTGATGAACACTGAAGCTTTCTTT.

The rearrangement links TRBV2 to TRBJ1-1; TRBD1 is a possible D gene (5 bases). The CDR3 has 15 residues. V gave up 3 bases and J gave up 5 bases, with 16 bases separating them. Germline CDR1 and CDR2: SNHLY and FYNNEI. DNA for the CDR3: TGTGCCAGCAGTGAGGGGGGGGATCGGCGAACTGAAGCTTTCTTT. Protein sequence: CASSEGGDRRTEAFF.

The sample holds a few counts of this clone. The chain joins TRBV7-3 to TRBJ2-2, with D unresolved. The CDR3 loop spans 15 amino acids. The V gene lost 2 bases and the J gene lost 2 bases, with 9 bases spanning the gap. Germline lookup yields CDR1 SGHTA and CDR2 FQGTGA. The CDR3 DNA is TGTGCCAGCAGCTTATCCGGGTTCAACACCGGGGAGCTGTTTTTT. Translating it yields CASSLSGFNTGELFF.

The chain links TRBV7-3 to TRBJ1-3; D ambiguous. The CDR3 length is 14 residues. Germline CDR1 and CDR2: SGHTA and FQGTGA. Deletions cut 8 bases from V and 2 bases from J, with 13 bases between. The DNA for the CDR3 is TGTGCCAGCCGGCCGGGAGAGACTGGAAACACCATATATTTT. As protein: CASRPGETGNTIYF.

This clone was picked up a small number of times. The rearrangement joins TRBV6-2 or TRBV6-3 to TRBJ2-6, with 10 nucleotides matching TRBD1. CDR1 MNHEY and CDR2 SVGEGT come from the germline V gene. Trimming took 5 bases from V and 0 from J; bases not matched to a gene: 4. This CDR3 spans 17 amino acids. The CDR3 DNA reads TGTGCCAGCAGTCGGGGACAGGGGAGCTCTGGGGCCAACGTCCTGACTTTC. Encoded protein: CASSRGQGSSGANVLTF.

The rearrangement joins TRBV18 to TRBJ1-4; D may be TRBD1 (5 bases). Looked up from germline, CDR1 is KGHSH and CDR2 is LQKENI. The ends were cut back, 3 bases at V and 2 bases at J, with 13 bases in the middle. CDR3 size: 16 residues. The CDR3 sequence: CASSPLTGLTNEKLFF. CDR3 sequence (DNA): TGTGCCAGCTCACCGCTTACAGGTCTCACTAATGAAAAACTGTTTTTT.

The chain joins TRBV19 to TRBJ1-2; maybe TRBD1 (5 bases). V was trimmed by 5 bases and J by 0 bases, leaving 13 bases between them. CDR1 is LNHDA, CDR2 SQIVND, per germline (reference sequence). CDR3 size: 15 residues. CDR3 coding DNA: TGTGCCAGTAGTTGGGACGGTGCCGCTAACTATGGCTACACCTTC. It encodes CASSWDGAANYGYTF.